This T cell receptor beta chain was retrieved from a study of blood T cell repertoires in COVID-19 (dated by TCRdb to about 2020). General notes on the study: Samples from collaborators originated in the United States, Italy and Spain and spanned both the acute and convalescent phases of COVID-19. The material from the prospective study consisted of cDNA or gDNA derived from T cells, B-cell-depleted T cells, or PBMCs. Deeply sampled blood TCRbeta repertoires from subjects exposed to, actively infected with, or recovered from COVID-19 were included in the dataset. A freely available public database, intended as a resource for researchers studying the immune response to SARS-CoV-2, is where the repertoires were released. Samples came from the ongoing ImmuneRACE study (first 160 participants) plus 1,254 subjects from 6 global collaborators. The sample metadata nearly always contained a de-identified subject ID, COVID-19 status, age in years and sex. Where available, HLA class I and class II types were obtained from metadata supplied by the sample provider rather than from assay-based typing.

Concerning this clone itself: It has no known antigen specificity. Per-base qualities were not stored, and no clone one base away is much larger.

TCRbeta CDR3 regions were amplified from genomic DNA by means of the immunoSEQ Assay, a bias-controlled multiplex PCR. Regarding the original processing steps: The number of nucleated cells in each sample was estimated by amplification of reference gene primers within the assay. To quantify the absolute abundance of each unique TCRbeta CDR3 rearrangement, sequence reads were collapsed and filtered. For each sample, productive Simpson clonality was calculated by taking the square root of Simpson's diversity index across productive rearrangements. This immuneACCESS table, as held by TCRdb, lists in-frame sequences with V and J called but not all clones. Of the missing ones, under half trace to an unresolved V gene in checked studies; the others have no known cause. V, J and clone size are taken as reported in that table, and D and trimming were inferred from the DNA itself. Recorded for this sample are about 140,000 clones; approximately 91% of them occurred a single time. The ten largest clones capture over 9.5% of the sample.

The collaborating institutions used their own protocols to collect whole blood in K2EDTA tubes. For TCRbeta analysis, collaborators shipped samples in one of three forms: frozen whole blood, isolated PBMCs, or DNA extracted from either of those sample types. Paper-wide results and their limitations: The amount of clinical and demographic metadata varied by source and participant and was provided uncurated.

This sequence originates from a man over 45 with active or convalescent COVID-19. Sequenced input: peripheral blood.

This receptor has the CDR3 CASSPYSGRAHTGELFF. The DNA reads as follows: TGTGCCAGCAGCCCTTATAGCGGGAGGGCCCACACCGGGGAGCTGTTTTTT. The V gene is TRBV14 and the J gene is TRBJ2-2, with 11 central nucleotides matching TRBD2. For CDR1 and CDR2, the germline V gene lists SGHDN and FVKESK. V ends up 4 bases short and J 3 bases short, with an unmatched junction base count of 7. The CDR3 contains 17 residues, cysteine and phenylalanine counted. The only DNA kept is the CDR3, 51 bases in frame from the first base.